The 29 T cell receptor beta chains below come from one sample, sequenced in a study of Ad26.COV2.S vaccination and SARS-CoV-2 variants. The treatment denotes: about 20 received Ad26.COV2.S at low or high dose, single or two shots; five or six received placebo; per-sample allocation not given. The samples were gathered on day 63 after the first injection of vaccine or placebo. Only in-frame clones appear in the TCRdb table, and some are missing; sequencing was by immunoSEQ multiplex PCR. The table lists 300,000 to 400,000 clones, roughly 90% of them singletons. Sample: peripheral blood, taken in a trial of Ad26.COV2.S vaccine versus placebo. The source is a person between 18 and 65 years old who received the Ad26.COV2.S COVID-19 vaccine or a placebo.

The rearrangement joins TRBV7-2 to TRBJ2-7; no firm D call. The CDR3 loop spans 13 amino acids. V gave up 5 bases and J gave up 3 bases, with 11 bases separating them. CDR1 is SGHTA, CDR2 FQGNSA, per germline. CDR3 bases: TGTGCCAGCAGCCCCCGGTCTCACTACGAGCAGTACTTC. Translation gives CASSPRSHYEQYF.

V and J are TRBV28 and TRBJ2-7; D gene unclear. CDR1 is MDHEN, CDR2 SYDVKM, per germline. CDR3 length: 13 amino acids. Deletions cut 8 bases from V and 6 bases from J, with 17 bases between. The DNA of the CDR3 is TGTGCCAGCGGTCAAGGGCCAACACTCGAGCAGTACTTC. Encoded protein: CASGQGPTLEQYF.

This chain links TRBV9 with TRBJ1-2; D uncertain. V lost 2 bases to trimming and J lost 1 base, with 0 bases between them. Germline CDR1 reads SGDLS; CDR2 reads YYNGEE. The CDR3 length is 11 residues. The CDR3 sequence is CASSVNYGYTF. CDR3 sequence (DNA): TGTGCCAGCAGCGTTAACTATGGCTACACCTTC.

J is TRBJ1-2 and V is TRBV11-2; D is unclear. CDR3 length: 16 residues. Germline V gene lookup returns CDR1 SGHAT and CDR2 FQNNGV. V was shortened by 0 bases and J by 4 bases, with 15 bases between the two germline ends. In DNA form, the CDR3 reads TGTGCCAGCAGCTTAGATCTGGTTGGAGGGCTCTATGGCTACACCTTC. The encoded protein is CASSLDLVGGLYGYTF. Variable domain in full (rest from reference TRBV11-2 and TRBJ1-2): EAGVAQSPRYKIIEKRQSVAFWCNPISGHATLYWYQQILGQGPKLLIQFQNNGVVDDSQLPKDRFSAERLKGVDSTLKIQPAKLEDSAVYLCASSLDLVGGLYGYTFGSGTRLTVV.

This sequence joins TRBV27 and TRBJ2-2; no definite D call. The CDR3 covers 15 residues. Trimming shortened V by 5 bases and J by 0 bases, and 10 bases separated the two germline ends. The germline V gene has CDR1 MNHEY and CDR2 SMNVEV (reference sequence). CDR3 in amino acids: CASSVTHPNTGELFF. The CDR3 DNA sequence: TGTGCCAGCAGTGTCACTCATCCGAACACCGGGGAGCTGTTTTTT.

The sample holds one count of this clone. The same CDR3 arises from other DNA sequences in this sample as well. This chain connects TRBV28 to TRBJ1-1; tentatively, D is TRBD1 (6 bases). V shed 3 bases and J shed 7 bases, with 15 bases lying between them. This CDR3 is 14 amino acids long. Germline CDR1 reads MDHEN; CDR2 reads SYDVKM. As DNA, the CDR3 is TGTGCCAGCAGTTTGACGGGGGGCGGGAGTGAAGCTTTCTTT. Its translation is CASSLTGGGSEAFF.

This chain joins TRBV5-1 and TRBJ2-1; the D is unclear. This CDR3 contains 13 residues. Trimming left V 7 bases short and J 0 bases short, with 8 bases between. Germline-derived CDR1 and CDR2 are SGHRS and YFSETQ. The CDR3, as DNA: TGCGCCAGCGGCAAGAGCTCCTACAATGAGCAGTTCTTC. Translated, it gives CASGKSSYNEQFF.

This chain connects TRBV19 to TRBJ2-2, with D possibly being TRBD2 (6 bases). V lost 10 bases and J lost 3, with 18 bases in between. Germline V gene sequence: CDR1 LNHDA, CDR2 SQIVND (reference sequence). The CDR3 has 15 residues. Here the CDR3 DNA reads TGTGCCACCCGCCCGGGGGTCTTGGACACCGGGGAGCTGTTTTTT. Translation gives CATRPGVLDTGELFF.

V is TRBV15 and J is TRBJ1-3; D is uncertain. The CDR3 loop spans 16 amino acids. The V gene's germline CDR1 is LNHNV and CDR2 YYDKDF (reference sequence). Trimming removed 0 bases from V and 4 bases from J, with 13 bases in between. The CDR3 region has the DNA TGTGCCACCAGCAGAGATCCCAGAACGGCGGGAAACACCATATATTTT. Amino acids: CATSRDPRTAGNTIYF.

The chain combines TRBV4-2 with TRBJ1-4; 7 nucleotides agree with TRBD1. Looked up from germline, CDR1 is LGHNA and CDR2 is YNFKEQ. V was pared by 2 bases and J by 7 bases, with 10 bases of the junction left unmatched. CDR3 length equals 16 residues. CDR3 residues: CASSQTSGTVPEKLFF. CDR3 bases: TGTGCCAGCAGCCAAACCTCCGGGACAGTCCCTGAAAAACTGTTTTTT.

The genes are TRBV30 and TRBJ2-7; D may be TRBD1 or TRBD2 (5 bases each). Germline CDR1 reads GTSNPN; CDR2 reads SVGIG (reference sequence). The CDR3 extends over 19 amino acids. Trimming pared 0 bases from V and 6 bases from J, leaving 30 bases between. For the CDR3, the DNA is TGTGCCTGGAGTGTACAGGCAGTGGGAGCTTCGAGGCGGGCCGGCGAGCAGTACTTC. It codes for CAWSVQAVGASRRAGEQYF.

V and J are TRBV24-1 and TRBJ2-3, with 11 bases matching TRBD2. The CDR3 is 14 amino acids. The V gene end was trimmed by 11 bases and the J gene end by 4 bases; junction bases not matched to a gene: 7. Per germline, CDR1 KGHDR and CDR2 SFDVKD. The CDR3 region is CASTSGGLSDTQYF. CDR3 DNA: TGTGCCAGTACTAGCGGGGGCTTGTCAGATACGCAGTATTTT.

Only one count was recorded for this clone. This chain links TRBV4-3 with TRBJ2-2, with D perhaps being TRBD1 or TRBD2 (5 bases each). The V gene's germline CDR1 is LGHNA and CDR2 YSLEER. The V end was cut by 0 bases, the J end by 6 bases, with 17 bases between. This CDR3 region has 17 residues. CDR3 nucleotides: TGCGCCAGCAGCCAAGACCAGGGTCCTGTGAGGGCCGGGGAGCTGTTTTTT. This codes for CASSQDQGPVRAGELFF.

The J gene is TRBJ1-2, the V gene TRBV11-2; D not certain. Trimming took 3 bases from V and 8 from J, leaving 13 bases between them. The CDR3 has 13 amino acids. Germline V gene sequence: CDR1 SGHAT, CDR2 FQNNGV. In DNA, the CDR3 is TGTGCCAGCAGCTTCTCTTCCGGAATAGGCTACACCTTC. This codes for CASSFSSGIGYTF.

CDR3 loop: CASSLSPGQGVREQYF. The CDR3, as DNA: TGCGCCAGCAGCCTCTCCCCGGGACAGGGGGTGCGCGAGCAGTACTTC. The V and J genes are TRBV10-2 and TRBJ2-7, with 11 bases matching TRBD1. Losses at the gene ends were 6 bases for V and 6 bases for J; bases not matched to a gene: 13. Germline values: CDR1 WSHSY, CDR2 SAAADI. The CDR3 contains 16 residues.

The chain has TRBV18 and TRBJ2-7; the match to TRBD1 covers 10 bases. The ends lost 1 base at V and 6 bases at J; junction bases unmatched: 3. Germline V CDR1 and CDR2: KGHSH, LQKENI. There are 14 residues in the CDR3. The CDR3 here is CASSPRTGGREQYF. The CDR3 region has the DNA TGTGCCAGCTCACCACGGACAGGGGGACGCGAGCAGTACTTC.

This chain joins TRBV5-6 and TRBJ2-3, with unresolved D. CDR3 length equals 16 residues. V lost 0 bases to trimming and J lost 1 base, with 12 bases between them. Germline CDR1 SGHDT, CDR2 YYEEEE. The CDR3 region has the DNA TGTGCCAGCAGCTTGGAATTGTGGGCGGGCACAGATACGCAGTATTTT. The encoded protein is CASSLELWAGTDTQYF.

The chain couples TRBV7-2 to TRBJ1-3, with D hard to call. CDR1 is SGHTA and CDR2 is FQGNSA in the germline V gene. The CDR3 is 16 amino acids. With 5 bases removed from V and 4 bases from J, the gap between germline ends came to 18 bases. CDR3 nucleotides: TGTGCCAGCAGCCAGAATCCGAGGGTGGCCGGAAACACCATATATTTT. Translated, it gives CASSQNPRVAGNTIYF.

V usage is TRBV6-4 and J usage is TRBJ2-1; D possibly corresponds to TRBD1 (5 bases). CDR3 size: 14 residues. Germline CDR1 reads MRHNA; CDR2 reads SNTAGT. V lost 0 bases and J lost 8, with 11 bases in between. CDR3 DNA: TGTGCCAGCAGTGACTCCGAAGGGGCGGATGAGCAGTTCTTC. Encoded protein: CASSDSEGADEQFF.

V is TRBV7-9 and J is TRBJ2-5; D is unclear. V was clipped by 3 bases and J by 0 bases, with 5 bases between them. Germline CDR1 is SEHNR and CDR2 is FQNEAQ (reference sequence). The CDR3 extends over 13 amino acids. CDR3 sequence (DNA): TGTGCCAGCAGCTTCACGTACCAAGAGACCCAGTACTTC. As protein: CASSFTYQETQYF.

This clone was seen only once. The chain joins TRBV7-9 to TRBJ1-1; 8 nucleotides match TRBD1. Germline values: CDR1 SEHNR, CDR2 FQNEAQ (reference sequence). V shed 4 bases and J 6 bases; nucleotides not matched to a gene: 1. The CDR3 length is 12 residues. CDR3 coding DNA: TGTGCCAGCAGCTGGACAGGGTCTGAAGCTTTCTTT. This codes for CASSWTGSEAFF.

The chain recombines TRBV20-1 with TRBJ2-7; D call uncertain. The CDR3 loop spans 10 amino acids. CDR1 is DFQATT, CDR2 SNEGSKA, per germline (reference sequence). V dropped 7 bases and J dropped 6 bases, with 10 bases sitting between them. The CDR3 spells CSVERSEQYF. The CDR3 DNA reads as TGCAGTGTAGAGAGGAGCGAGCAGTACTTC.

The gene calls are TRBV28 and TRBJ2-2; D is undetermined. The CDR3 length is 14 residues. The germline V gene encodes CDR1 MDHEN and CDR2 SYDVKM. V lost 7 bases and J 4 bases, leaving 13 bases between the germline ends. CDR3 coding DNA: TGTGCCAGCACCTATAGGATGGGCACCGGGGAGCTGTTTTTT. As protein: CASTYRMGTGELFF.

The chain employs TRBV10-2 and TRBJ2-2; 7 bases are shared with TRBD2. V was pared by 9 bases and J by 4 bases, with 11 bases of the junction left unmatched. The CDR3 length is 15 residues. Germline V gene lookup returns CDR1 WSHSY and CDR2 SAAADI. The CDR3 spells CASRQAGARTGELFF. CDR3 sequence (DNA): TGCGCCAGTCGGCAGGCGGGAGCACGCACCGGGGAGCTGTTTTTT.

The rearrangement uses TRBV9 and TRBJ2-1, with D tentatively TRBD1 or TRBD2 (5 bases each). Germline V gene sequence: CDR1 SGDLS, CDR2 YYNGEE. This CDR3 is built from 15 residues. V lost 0 bases, J lost 4 bases, and 11 bases lay in between. CDR3 in DNA: TGTGCCAGCAGCGTAGAGGGACGGGTTTACAATGAGCAGTTCTTC. Its protein is CASSVEGRVYNEQFF. Variable domain in full (rest from reference TRBV9 and TRBJ2-1): DSGVTQTPKHLITATGQRVTLRCSPRSGDLSVYWYQQSLDQGLQFLIQYYNGEERAKGNILERFSAQQFPDLHSELNLSSLELGDSALYFCASSVEGRVYNEQFFGPGTRLTVL.

This clone was seen only once. V gene TRBV19 combines with J gene TRBJ1-5, with D unclear. Germline V gene sequence: CDR1 LNHDA, CDR2 SQIVND (reference sequence). Trimming pared 0 bases from V and 7 bases from J, leaving 16 bases between. The CDR3 has 16 amino acids. Here the CDR3 DNA reads TGTGCCAGTAGTATAGATCTATCAACGGCAGGCCAGCCCCAGCATTTT. Protein sequence: CASSIDLSTAGQPQHF.

The chain has TRBV28 and TRBJ1-4, with D hard to call. In germline, CDR1 is MDHEN, CDR2 SYDVKM. This CDR3 contains 14 residues. V lost 5 bases and J 8 bases, leaving 15 bases between the germline ends. CDR3 sequence reads: CASSGGNTLEKLFF. The DNA of the CDR3 is TGTGCCAGCAGTGGTGGGAACACCCTAGAAAAACTGTTTTTT.

The chain is built from TRBV28 and TRBJ2-7; 8 positions match TRBD1. The CDR3 is 15 amino acids. V lost 4 bases and J lost 3; bases outside the gene matches: 8. Germline CDR1 MDHEN, CDR2 SYDVKM. CDR3 sequence reads: CASSSLAGGFYEQYF. CDR3 coding DNA: TGTGCCAGCAGTTCGCTAGCAGGGGGCTTCTACGAGCAGTACTTC.

A word on this clone: Other DNA sequences in the sample encode the same CDR3. The chain has TRBV19 and TRBJ1-1, with TRBD1 matching 7 bases. The J segment lost 4 bases and the V segment lost 3 bases, leaving 2 bases of the junction unmatched. Germline V gene sequence: CDR1 LNHDA, CDR2 SQIVND (reference sequence). CDR3 length equals 13 residues. CDR3 DNA: TGTGCCAGTAGTATTAACAGGGGCACTGAAGCTTTCTTT. It translates to CASSINRGTEAFF.